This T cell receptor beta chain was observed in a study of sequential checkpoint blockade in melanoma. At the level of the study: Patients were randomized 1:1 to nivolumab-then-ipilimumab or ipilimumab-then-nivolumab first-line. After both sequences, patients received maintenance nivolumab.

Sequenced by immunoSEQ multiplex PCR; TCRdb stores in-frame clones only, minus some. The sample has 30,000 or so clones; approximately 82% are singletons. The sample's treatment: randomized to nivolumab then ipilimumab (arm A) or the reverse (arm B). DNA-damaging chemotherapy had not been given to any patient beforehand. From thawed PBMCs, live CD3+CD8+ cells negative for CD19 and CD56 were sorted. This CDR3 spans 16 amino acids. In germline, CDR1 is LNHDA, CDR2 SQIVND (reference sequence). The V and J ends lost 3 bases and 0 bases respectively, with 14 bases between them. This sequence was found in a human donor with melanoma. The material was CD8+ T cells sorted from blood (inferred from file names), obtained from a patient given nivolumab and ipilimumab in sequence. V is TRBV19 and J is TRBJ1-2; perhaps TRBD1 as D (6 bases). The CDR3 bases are TGTGCCAGTAGTATCAGGGGTCGGAATTCTAACTATGGCTACACCTTC. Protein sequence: CASSIRGRNSNYGYTF.